The 19 T cell receptor beta chains reported below all come from one sample, sequenced in a study of shared clonotypes between healthy human individuals (TCRdb year 2020). Receptors were amplified or captured by the immunoSEQ multiplex PCR assay. TCRdb took this table from immuneACCESS and kept in-frame rearrangements with V and J called. Such tables lack part of the clones; where checked against another copy, unresolved V genes explain under half of the gap, and the rest is unexplained. This sample holds hundreds of thousands of clones; roughly 96% were observed only once. Roughly 0.1% of the sample goes to the ten largest clones. CD8 naive samples consisted of CD45RO-negative cells that were positively selected for CCR7, yielding a CD45RA+CCR7+ population without TemRA cells. Sequencing input: naive CD8+ T cells sorted from blood. The cell subset or site label corresponds to: CD45RA+CCR7+. Every receptor here comes from a woman in her 30s in good health.

The table lists this clone with a count of one. V usage is TRBV9 and J usage is TRBJ2-7; tentatively, D is TRBD2 (6 bases). Germline V gives CDR1 SGDLS, CDR2 YYNGEE. Trimming pared 3 bases from V and 3 bases from J, leaving 13 bases between. The CDR3 covers 14 residues. The CDR3 DNA reads TGTGCCAGCAGCGACCGGGACTCAGACTACGAGCAGTACTTC. It codes for CASSDRDSDYEQYF.

This sequence joins TRBV19 and TRBJ2-1, with D perhaps matching TRBD2 (6 bases). V dropped 9 bases and J dropped 0 bases, with 15 bases sitting between them. The CDR3 sequence is 15 residues long. The germline gives CDR1 LNHDA, CDR2 SQIVND (reference sequence). DNA of the CDR3: TGTGCCAGCGGAGTAGCGACTAGCTCCTACAATGAGCAGTTCTTC. It codes for CASGVATSSYNEQFF.

The genes are TRBV7-9 and TRBJ2-7; D gene uncertain. Germline CDR1 and CDR2: SEHNR and FQNEAQ (reference sequence). V gave up 4 bases and J gave up 7 bases, with 17 bases separating them. There are 14 residues in the CDR3. The CDR3 DNA is TGTGCCAGCAGCTCACCGCGGACCCACGGGGAGCAGTACTTC. Protein product: CASSSPRTHGEQYF.

The CDR3 region has the DNA TGTGCCAGTAGTCCCAGGGACAGGGGGTACTATGGCTACACCTTC. Translation gives CASSPRDRGYYGYTF. The chain couples TRBV19 to TRBJ1-2; 11 nucleotides align to TRBD1. The V and J ends lost 5 bases and 3 bases, in that order; junction bases with no gene match: 5. CDR1 and CDR2 (germline): LNHDA, SQIVND (reference sequence). The CDR3 loop spans 15 amino acids.

V usage is TRBV4-1 and J usage is TRBJ1-4, with TRBD1 as a possible D gene (5 bases). The CDR3 sequence is 16 residues long. The germline gives CDR1 MGHRA, CDR2 YSYEKL. The V gene lost 1 base and the J gene lost 5 bases, with 14 bases spanning the gap. In DNA, the CDR3 is TGCGCCAGCAGCCAAGGGGGTCCAGGGAGGAATGAAAAACTGTTTTTT. It translates to CASSQGGPGRNEKLFF.

The rearrangement links TRBV29-1 to TRBJ2-1, with 12 bases aligning to TRBD2. CDR1 SQVTM and CDR2 ANQGSEA come from the germline V gene. The CDR3 covers 14 residues. With V trimmed by 2 bases and J by 10 bases, 6 bases remained unmatched. As DNA, the CDR3 is TGCAGCGTTGAATCCCCTAGCGGGGGGGCGGAGCAGTTCTTC. Its protein is CSVESPSGGAEQFF.

The rearrangement joins TRBV15 to TRBJ1-1; unclear D gene. The CDR3 extends over 14 amino acids. Trimming stripped 5 bases from V and 1 base from J, with 11 bases between. CDR1 LNHNV and CDR2 YYDKDF come from the germline V gene (reference sequence). The CDR3 coding sequence is TGTGCCACCAGCCGACCTAGGGAGAACACTGAAGCTTTCTTT. Protein sequence: CATSRPRENTEAFF.

This clone showed up just once. The gene calls are TRBV27 and TRBJ2-3, with 8 bases identical to TRBD1. The V and J ends lost 5 bases and 1 base, in that order; junction bases with no gene match: 2. Per germline, CDR1 MNHEY and CDR2 SMNVEV (reference sequence). CDR3 size: 14 residues. The CDR3 DNA follows: TGTGCCAGCAGTGTGACAGGGGGCACAGATACGCAGTATTTT. Amino acids: CASSVTGGTDTQYF.

This chain's CDR3 is CASSQRSPGTGDTGELFF. Here the CDR3 DNA reads TGCGCCAGCAGCCAACGATCCCCCGGGACAGGGGACACCGGGGAGCTGTTTTTT. V gene TRBV4-1 combines with J gene TRBJ2-2; 10 nucleotides line up with TRBD1. Germline V lookup: CDR1 MGHRA, CDR2 YSYEKL. J was trimmed by 3 bases and V by 2 bases; bases with no gene match: 9. There are 18 residues in the CDR3.

The chain joins TRBV25-1 to TRBJ1-1; no reliable D call. The V gene lost 5 bases and the J gene lost 0 bases, with 7 bases spanning the gap. This CDR3 is 13 amino acids long. The germline V gene encodes CDR1 MGHDK and CDR2 SYGVNS. This CDR3 is CASSLTMNTEAFF. CDR3 nucleotides: TGTGCCAGCAGTTTGACCATGAACACTGAAGCTTTCTTT.

V and J are TRBV7-8 and TRBJ2-1; D gene uncertain. CDR1 SGHVS and CDR2 FQNEAQ come from the germline V gene. Trimming removed 5 bases at V and 6 bases at J, with 14 bases between. CDR3 size: 14 residues. As DNA, the CDR3 is TGTGCCAGCAGCCTTGAGGTGAGAGGCAATGAGCAGTTCTTC. Encoded protein: CASSLEVRGNEQFF.

The chain has TRBV6-1 and TRBJ1-1; D call uncertain. Germline assignment: CDR1 MNHNS and CDR2 SASEGT. The CDR3 has 11 residues. Trimming pared 7 bases from V and 1 base from J, leaving 4 bases between. DNA for the CDR3: TGTGCCAGCATGCAGAACACTGAAGCTTTCTTT. Translating gives CASMQNTEAFF.

This chain joins TRBV6-5 and TRBJ2-7, with a weak D call TRBD2 (6 bases). The V gene lost 6 bases and the J gene lost 1 base, with 10 bases spanning the gap. The V gene's germline CDR1 is MNHEY and CDR2 SVGAGI. The CDR3 length is 13 residues. In DNA, the CDR3 is TGTGCCAGCAGCTTTAGCGGATCCTACGAGCAGTACTTC. Its protein is CASSFSGSYEQYF.

The rearrangement joins TRBV27 to TRBJ2-7, with a tentative D call TRBD1 (6 bases). With 2 bases removed from V and 6 bases from J, the gap between germline ends came to 20 bases. CDR1 and CDR2 (germline): MNHEY, SMNVEV (reference sequence). CDR3 size: 16 residues. CDR3 residues: CASSLVGGTLLGEQYF. CDR3 nucleotide sequence: TGTGCCAGCAGTTTAGTAGGGGGAACCCTCTTGGGCGAGCAGTACTTC.

The V gene is TRBV7-9, the J gene TRBJ1-2; possibly TRBD1 for D (6 bases). The V end was cut by 5 bases, the J end by 2 bases, with 18 bases between. Germline CDR1 reads SEHNR; CDR2 reads FQNEAQ (reference sequence). The CDR3 totals 16 residues. DNA for the CDR3: TGTGCCAGCAGCCAAACCCCACCGGGGGCCAACTATGGCTACACCTTC. Translating gives CASSQTPPGANYGYTF.

The chain is built from TRBV6-1 and TRBJ2-5; D not resolved. The DNA matches TRBJ2-7 better at its end, which makes the J call doubtful. Germline CDR1 reads MNHNS; CDR2 reads SASEGT. The CDR3 consists of 11 residues. The CDR3 is CASSELGEQYF. The CDR3 DNA follows: TGTGCCAGCAGTGAACTTGGCGAGCAGTACTTC.

In DNA form, the CDR3 reads TGCGCCAGCAGTGGGACCCTAAGGCCTCAAGGCTATGGCTACACCTTC. The encoded protein is CASSGTLRPQGYGYTF. The chain is built from TRBV10-2 and TRBJ1-2; D remains unclear. CDR1 and CDR2 from the germline V gene are WSHSY and SAAADI. Trimming took off 4 bases at V and 4 bases at J, with 19 bases between the two ends. The CDR3 covers 16 residues.

The chain carries TRBV6-6 and TRBJ1-1, with D tentatively TRBD1 (6 bases). Germline lookup yields CDR1 MNHNY and CDR2 SVGAGI (reference sequence). The CDR3 extends over 13 amino acids. Trimming pared 6 bases from V and 7 bases from J, leaving 15 bases between. The CDR3: CASSQGQLIEAFF. CDR3 nucleotides: TGTGCCAGCAGCCAGGGGCAGCTTATTGAAGCTTTCTTT.

This chain uses TRBV5-1 with TRBJ2-1; no clear D. Trimming stripped 0 bases from V and 8 bases from J, with 9 bases between. The CDR3 covers 13 residues. The germline CDR1 and CDR2 sequences are SGHRS and YFSETQ. The CDR3 here is CASSLGVGYEQFF. CDR3 nucleotide sequence: TGCGCCAGCAGCTTGGGGGTTGGTTATGAGCAGTTCTTC.